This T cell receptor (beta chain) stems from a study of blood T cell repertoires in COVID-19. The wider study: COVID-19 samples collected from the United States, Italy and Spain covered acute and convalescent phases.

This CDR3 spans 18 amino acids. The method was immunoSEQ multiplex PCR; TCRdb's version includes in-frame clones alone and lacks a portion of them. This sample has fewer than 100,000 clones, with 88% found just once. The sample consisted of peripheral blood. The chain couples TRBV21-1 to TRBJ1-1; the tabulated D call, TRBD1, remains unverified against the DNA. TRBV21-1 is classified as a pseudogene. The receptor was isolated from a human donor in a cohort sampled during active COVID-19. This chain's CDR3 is CASSKRGRGQGASGEAFF. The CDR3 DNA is TGTGCCAGCAGCAAACGTGGGCGAGGACAGGGGGCAAGCGGTGAAGCTTTCTTT.